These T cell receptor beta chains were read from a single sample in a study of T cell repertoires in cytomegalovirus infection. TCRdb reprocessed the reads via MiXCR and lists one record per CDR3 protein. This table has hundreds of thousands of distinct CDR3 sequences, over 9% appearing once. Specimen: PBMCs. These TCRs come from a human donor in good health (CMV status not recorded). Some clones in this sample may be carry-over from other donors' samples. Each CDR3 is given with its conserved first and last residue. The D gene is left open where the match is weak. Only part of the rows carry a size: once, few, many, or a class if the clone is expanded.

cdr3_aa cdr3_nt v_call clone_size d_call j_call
CASSLAGSSGATGELFF TGCGCCAGCAGCTTGGCGGGGAGTAGCGGGGCCACCGGGGAGCTGTTTTTT TRBV5-1 few TRBD2 TRBJ2-2
CAIMGNPNTGELFF TGTGCCATCATGGGTAATCCGAACACCGGGGAGCTGTTTTTT TRBV10-3 . . TRBJ2-2
CASSVGGGRDEQFF TGTGCCAGCAGCGTAGGCGGGGGGCGGGATGAGCAGTTCTTC TRBV9 few TRBD2 TRBJ2-1
CASRFTGFAEAFF TGTGCCAGCAGATTCACAGGGTTCGCTGAAGCTTTCTTT TRBV6-6 many . TRBJ1-1
CASSLAGQLDSPLHF TGTGCCAGCAGCTTGGCCGGGCAACTGGATTCACCCCTCCACTTT TRBV5-4 . . TRBJ1-6
CSVGGVLYGYTF TGCAGCGTTGGGGGGGTACTCTATGGCTACACCTTC TRBV29-1 few . TRBJ1-2
CASSYARFRNTEAFF TGTGCCAGCAGTTACGCGAGGTTCCGGAACACTGAAGCTTTCTTT TRBV6-5 . . TRBJ1-1
CASSFFLFRTPRNTGELFF TGTGCCAGCAGTTTCTTTCTCTTCAGAACCCCCCGGAACACCGGGGAGCTGTTTTTT TRBV12-3/TRBV12-4 many . TRBJ2-2
CASSVGAGENEQFF TGTGCCAGCAGCGTAGGGGCGGGAGAAAATGAGCAGTTCTTC TRBV9 few TRBD2 TRBJ2-1
CSAEPETEQFF TGCAGTGCTGAACCGGAGACGGAGCAGTTCTTC TRBV20-1 . . TRBJ2-1
CASSIVQKRDEAFF TGTGCCAGTAGTATAGTACAGAAACGCGATGAAGCTTTCTTT TRBV19 . . TRBJ1-1
CASSLGLASTGELFF TGTGCCAGCAGCTTGGGACTAGCGAGTACCGGGGAGCTGTTTTTT TRBV5-4 few TRBD2 TRBJ2-2
CASSQPPGGDRAHEQYF TGTGCCAGCAGCCAACCCCCCGGGGGGGACAGGGCCCACGAGCAGTACTTC TRBV7-2 many . TRBJ2-7
CASSPPGQGAVNSPLHF TGTGCCAGCAGCCCACCGGGACAGGGAGCCGTTAATTCACCCCTCCACTTT TRBV11-3 . TRBD1 TRBJ1-6
CASSYRNGGTNGETQYF TGTGCCAGCAGTTACCGCAACGGAGGGACAAACGGAGAGACCCAGTACTTC TRBV6-5 many . TRBJ2-5
CASSLDRSRTEAFF TGTGCCAGCAGTCTCGACAGATCTCGCACTGAAGCTTTCTTT TRBV7-9 once . TRBJ1-1
CASSLRAYNEQFF TGTGCCAGCAGTTTAAGGGCTTACAATGAGCAGTTCTTC TRBV27 many . TRBJ2-1
CASSPGITAREAQYF TGTGCCAGCAGCCCAGGGATAACGGCCCGGGAGGCCCAGTACTTC TRBV7-3 many TRBD2 TRBJ2-5
CAGWRSATYEQYF TGTGCCGGTTGGAGGAGCGCAACCTACGAGCAGTACTTC TRBV3-1 few . TRBJ2-7
CAITTTRTSGRAANEQFF TGTGCCATCACTACTACCCGGACTAGCGGGAGGGCCGCCAATGAGCAGTTCTTC TRBV10-3 many TRBD2 TRBJ2-1
CASSSSRQGIYVQYF TGTGCCAGCAGCTCCTCTCGGCAGGGAATTTACGTGCAGTACTTC TRBV5-8 . . TRBJ2-7
CASRLGNQPQHF TGTGCCAGCAGGTTGGGCAATCAGCCCCAGCATTTT TRBV28 many . TRBJ1-5
CASSEGQGNSGNTIYF TGTGCCAGCAGTGAGGGACAGGGAAACTCTGGAAACACCATATATTTT TRBV2 few TRBD1 TRBJ1-3
CASSVGQGKDTQYF TGTGCCAGCAGCGTAGGACAGGGAAAGGATACGCAGTATTTT TRBV9 many TRBD1 TRBJ2-3
CASSFNMNTEAFF TGTGCCAGCAGCTTCAACATGAACACTGAAGCTTTCTTT TRBV7-3 many . TRBJ1-1
CAISLEDTQYF TGTGCCATCAGCCTGGAAGATACGCAGTATTTT TRBV10-3 . . TRBJ2-3
CASSKTEQPQHF TGTGCCAGCAGCAAGACAGAGCAGCCCCAGCATTTT TRBV7-9 many . TRBJ1-5
CATSRDRNMNTEAFF TGTGCCACCAGCAGAGATAGGAATATGAACACTGAAGCTTTCTTT TRBV15 many . TRBJ1-1
CASSLQGGLTEAFF TGTGCCAGTAGTTTACAGGGAGGTTTGACTGAAGCTTTCTTT TRBV19 many . TRBJ1-1
CASSLPGTARETQYF TGTGCCAGCAGCTTACCCGGGACTGCCAGGGAGACCCAGTACTTC TRBV5-4 few . TRBJ2-5
CASSLRSTSRETQYF TGTGCCAGCAGCTTAAGAAGTACTAGCCGGGAGACCCAGTACTTC TRBV7-6 many . TRBJ2-5
CASSPSPQGNYGYTF TGTGCCAGCAGCCCGTCCCCACAGGGGAACTATGGCTACACCTTC TRBV3-1 many TRBD1 TRBJ1-2
CASSISRYEQYF TGTGCCAGCTCTATCTCACGCTACGAGCAGTACTTC TRBV18 many . TRBJ2-7
CASTRGGAYNEQFF TGTGCCAGCACCAGGGGGGGAGCCTACAATGAGCAGTTCTTC TRBV2 . . TRBJ2-1
CASSQVGSYEQYF TGTGCCAGCAGCCAAGTCGGGAGCTACGAGCAGTACTTC TRBV3-1 few . TRBJ2-7
CASSLGIGGETQYF TGTGCCAGCAGCTTAGGGATAGGCGGAGAGACCCAGTACTTC TRBV11-2 . . TRBJ2-5
CASTKAGGLYNEQFF TGTGCCAGCACAAAAGCGGGAGGGCTCTACAATGAGCAGTTCTTC TRBV6-1 many TRBD2 TRBJ2-1
CASSPGLTGANVLTF TGTGCCAGTAGTCCAGGGTTAACTGGGGCCAACGTCCTGACTTTC TRBV19 few . TRBJ2-6
CSASSGETQYF TGCAGTGCTAGTTCGGGGGAGACCCAGTACTTC TRBV20-1 few . TRBJ2-5